These T cell receptor beta chains were read from a single sample in a study of T-cell memory formation after mild COVID-19. TCRdb fed the 5' RACE reads into MiXCR, producing one record per CDR3 protein. The sample lists about 320,000 distinct CDR3 sequences, roughly 13% seen once, with roughly 23% in the top ten. Material for sequencing was PBMCs or a T cell subset sorted from them (not recorded which). The receptors here all came from a man aged 18 to 29 who had mild COVID-19 (a few samples of this study predate the infection). Cell type and time point are not known. Each CDR3 is given with its conserved first and last residue.

J	V	CDR3
TRBJ2-5	TRBV28	CASRIQGEIQETQYF
TRBJ1-5	TRBV12-3/TRBV12-4	CASTSGGGPSNQPQHF
TRBJ1-1	TRBV28	CASSWPGGRVTEAFF
TRBJ2-1	TRBV19	CASSNPVHPYNEQFF
TRBJ1-6	TRBV20-1	CSARRGSVSPLHF
TRBJ2-2	TRBV12-5	CASGSWGSGASGTGELFF
TRBJ1-1	TRBV13	CASSQGQGEYTEAFF
TRBJ2-5	TRBV5-1	CASSYVQGLLETQYF
TRBJ1-4	TRBV6-6	CASSSAWGTGEKLFF
TRBJ2-5	TRBV6-1	CASSPWQEEETQYF
TRBJ1-2	TRBV5-1	CASSLAQGTANYGYTF
TRBJ2-7	TRBV20-1	CSARWGNEQYF
TRBJ2-5	TRBV15	CATSRDVGRRRWGETQYF
TRBJ1-1	TRBV5-1	CASSAGTSGTEAFF
TRBJ1-2	TRBV13	CASVEHNRKHYGYTF
TRBJ1-2	TRBV12-3/TRBV12-4	CASCTGANYGYTF
TRBJ2-3	TRBV11-2	CASSARTGTSTDTQYF
TRBJ2-4	TRBV29-1	CSVESGSTAKNIQYF
TRBJ1-2	TRBV5-1	CASSQQGRGYTF
TRBJ1-1	TRBV7-9	CASSSSRDSAFF
TRBJ2-3	TRBV29-1	CSGLSGDTQYF